This T cell receptor (beta chain) is from a study of blood T cell repertoires in COVID-19 (dated by TCRdb to the early 2020s). Turning to the overall study: The collaborator samples originated in the United States, Italy and Spain and spanned the acute and convalescent phases of COVID-19. The prospective study material was composed of cDNA or gDNA derived from T cells, B-cell-depleted T cells, or PBMCs. Subjects who had been exposed to COVID-19, were actively infected with it, or had recovered from it provided the deeply sampled blood TCRbeta repertoires that made up the dataset. The repertoires were released in a freely available public database meant as a resource for research on the immune response to SARS-CoV-2. The samples were drawn from two sources: the first 160 participants of the ongoing ImmuneRACE study, and over 950 subjects contributed by 6 global collaborators. A de-identified subject ID, COVID-19 status, age in years and sex were almost always included in the sample metadata. Where available, HLA class I and class II types were obtained from metadata supplied by the sample provider rather than from assay-based typing.

Overall study results and their limits: How much clinical and demographic metadata was included differed by source and by participant, and the metadata was provided uncurated.

The immunoSEQ Assay, a bias-controlled multiplex PCR, was used to amplify TCRbeta CDR3 regions from genomic DNA. On the authors' methods: The number of nucleated cells in each sample was estimated from the amplification of reference gene primers within the assay. Sequence reads were collapsed and filtered to measure the absolute abundance of every unique TCRbeta CDR3 rearrangement. Productive Simpson clonality was computed per sample as the square root of Simpson's diversity index over productive rearrangements. Imported from immuneACCESS, the table was reduced by TCRdb to in-frame sequences with V and J called. These copies leave out some clones; in studies compared against another copy, an unresolved V gene accounts for under half, and the cause of the remainder is not known. V and J calls plus clone size are reproduced from that table; the DNA served to infer D and trimming. The sample data list 200,000 to 300,000 clones, and around 87% of these were observed just once. Less than 1.6% of the sample is taken by the ten largest.

As for this clone: Its antigen remains undetermined. Per-nucleotide qualities are absent, and no much larger clonotype sits a single base away.

Samples from volunteer blood donors who had recovered from COVID-19 were contributed by a second Seattle source. The collaborating institutions used their own protocols to collect whole blood in K2EDTA tubes. For TCRbeta analysis, collaborators shipped samples as frozen whole blood, isolated PBMCs, or DNA extracted from either of those sample types. Sequenced sample: peripheral blood. This TCR was sampled from a middle-aged woman who had recovered from COVID-19.

The DNA sequence reads TGTGCCTGGAGTGGGGGGCAGGTCTCCGGAAACACCATATATTTT. Its product reads: CAWSGGQVSGNTIYF. The chain is made from TRBV30 and TRBJ1-3; TRBD1 is a weak D gene call, 6 bases matching. According to the germline V gene (reference sequence), CDR1 reads GTSNPN and CDR2 reads SVGIG. Counted from cysteine to phenylalanine, this CDR3 has 15 amino acids. Left in the record is the CDR3 DNA by itself, 45 bases read in frame from the first base. The trim is 1 base for V and 4 bases for J, with a gap of 14 bases between the germline ends.